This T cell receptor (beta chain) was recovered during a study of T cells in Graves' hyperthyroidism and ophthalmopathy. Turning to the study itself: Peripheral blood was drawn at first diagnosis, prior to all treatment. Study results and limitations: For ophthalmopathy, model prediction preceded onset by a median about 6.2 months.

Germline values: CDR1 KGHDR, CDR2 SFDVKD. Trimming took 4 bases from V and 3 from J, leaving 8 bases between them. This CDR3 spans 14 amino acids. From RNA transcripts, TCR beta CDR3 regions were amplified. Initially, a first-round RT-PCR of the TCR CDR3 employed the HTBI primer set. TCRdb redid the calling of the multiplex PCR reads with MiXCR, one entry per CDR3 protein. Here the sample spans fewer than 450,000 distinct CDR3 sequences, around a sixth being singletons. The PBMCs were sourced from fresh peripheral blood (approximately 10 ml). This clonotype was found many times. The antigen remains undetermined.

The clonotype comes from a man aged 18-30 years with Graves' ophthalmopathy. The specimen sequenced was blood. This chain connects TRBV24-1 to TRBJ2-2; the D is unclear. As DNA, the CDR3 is TGTGCCACCAGTGACGGACGGGACACCGGGGAGCTGTTTTTT. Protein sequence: CATSDGRDTGELFF.